The T cell receptor (beta chain) described here comes from a study of T cells in Graves' hyperthyroidism and ophthalmopathy. From RNA transcripts, TCR beta CDR3 regions were amplified. During a first-round RT-PCR of the TCR CDR3, the HTBI primer set was used. Each CDR3 protein gets one entry after TCRdb re-called the multiplex PCR reads with MiXCR. This sample has over 650,000 distinct CDR3 sequences, with 45% found just once. Trimming took 6 bases from V and 6 from J; bases not matched to a gene: 13. The CDR3 sequence is 15 residues long. Germline V CDR1 and CDR2: SGHVS, FQNEAQ. The chain is built from TRBV7-8 and TRBJ1-1; 7 nucleotides line up with TRBD1. The sequenced sample was peripheral blood or thyroid tissue (not recorded which). The TCR originated in an adult man with Graves' disease, either hyperthyroidism or ophthalmopathy (not recorded which). In nucleotides, the CDR3 is TGTGCCAGCAGTGGCGACAGGGTTTTTGGCTCTGAAGCTTTCTTT. The encoded protein is CASSGDRVFGSEAFF. Combining the CDR3 with reference TRBV7-8 and TRBJ1-1 gives the whole variable domain GAGVSQSPRYKVAKRGQDVALRCDPISGHVSLFWYQQALGQGPEFLTYFQNEAQLDKSGLPSDRFFAERPEGSVSTLKIQRTQQEDSAVYLCASSGDRVFGSEAFFGQGTRLTVV.